This T cell receptor (beta chain) was sequenced during a study of control samples from healthy donors and cancer patients. Data came from immunoSEQ multiplex PCR; TCRdb stores just in-frame clones and leaves some out. The sample holds under 150,000 clones, 80% to 90% seen once. V shed 1 base, J shed 5 bases, and the junction held 4 bases outside the gene matches. Germline lookup yields CDR1 SGHRS and CDR2 YFSETQ. This CDR3 region has 15 residues. This clone was seen only a few times. The rearrangement uses TRBV5-1 and TRBJ2-3; TRBD2 aligns across 10 bases. The receptor's source is a woman in her 30s in good health. Sequencing input: blood. The CDR3 nucleotides are TGCGCCAGCAGCTTGTCTAGCGGGAGTCGAGATACGCAGTATTTT. Translation gives CASSLSSGSRDTQYF.